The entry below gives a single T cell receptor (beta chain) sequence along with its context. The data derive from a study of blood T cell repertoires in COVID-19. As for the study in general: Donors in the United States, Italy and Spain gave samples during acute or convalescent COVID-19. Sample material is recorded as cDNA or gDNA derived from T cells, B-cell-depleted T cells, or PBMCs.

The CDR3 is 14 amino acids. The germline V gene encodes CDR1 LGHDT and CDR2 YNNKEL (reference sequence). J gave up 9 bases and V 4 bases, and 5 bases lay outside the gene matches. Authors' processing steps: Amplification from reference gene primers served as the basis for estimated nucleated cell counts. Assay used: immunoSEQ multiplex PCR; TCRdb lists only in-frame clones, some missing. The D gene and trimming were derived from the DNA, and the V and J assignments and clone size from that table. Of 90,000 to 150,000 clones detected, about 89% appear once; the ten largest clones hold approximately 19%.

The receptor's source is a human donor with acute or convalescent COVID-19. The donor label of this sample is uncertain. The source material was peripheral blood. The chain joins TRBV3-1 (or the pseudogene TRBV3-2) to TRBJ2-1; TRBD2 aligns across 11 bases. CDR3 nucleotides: TGTGCCAGCAGCCCGTTGACTAGCGGGATTGAGCAGTTCTTC. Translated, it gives CASSPLTSGIEQFF.